This T cell receptor (beta chain) was profiled in a study of cytomegalovirus exposure and HLA in healthy donors. The PCR had 60 Vbeta and 13 Jbeta primers. TCRdb's copy holds only in-frame clones and misses some; the assay was immunoSEQ multiplex PCR. The sample shows approximately 120,000 clones, about three quarters of them seen only once. Germline values: CDR1 MNHNY, CDR2 SVGAGI (reference sequence). The CDR3 contains 16 residues. V lost 0 bases to trimming and J lost 2 bases, with 14 bases between them. Sequenced sample: PBMCs. The chain employs TRBV6-6 and TRBJ2-7; D may be TRBD1 (6 bases). The TCR comes from a woman between 55 and 75 years old in good health and CMV-seropositive. The CDR3 loop reads CASSYSTRGMTYEQYF. The CDR3 coding sequence is TGTGCCAGCAGTTACTCGACAAGGGGGATGACCTACGAGCAGTACTTC.